The 20 T cell receptor beta chains below were found in one sample sequenced in a study of blood T cell repertoires in COVID-19. Libraries were prepared by immunoSEQ multiplex PCR; TCRdb keeps only in-frame clonotypes and omits some of them. Of hundreds of thousands of clones in the sample, around 90% were seen once. Material: PBMCs or T cells enriched from blood (not recorded which). All receptors come from a man aged 50-59 years who had been exposed to COVID-19.

The chain couples TRBV3-1 (or the pseudogene TRBV3-2) to TRBJ1-1; 10 bases map to TRBD1. The length of the CDR3 is 17 residues. Germline V gene sequence: CDR1 LGHDT, CDR2 YNNKEL (reference sequence). J gave up 2 bases and V 5 bases, and 11 bases lay outside the gene matches. The CDR3 loop is CASSKGQGFVFNTEAFF. For the CDR3, the DNA is TGTGCCAGCAGCAAGGGACAGGGGTTCGTTTTTAACACTGAAGCTTTCTTT.

V and J are TRBV5-1 and TRBJ2-2; a possible D gene is TRBD1 (6 bases). CDR1 and CDR2 from the germline V gene are SGHRS and YFSETQ. This CDR3 spans 15 amino acids. V lost 3 bases to trimming and J lost 2 bases, with 11 bases between them. CDR3 nucleotides: TGCGCCAGCAGCTCACAGGGCTTAAACACCGGGGAGCTGTTTTTT. It codes for CASSSQGLNTGELFF.

The chain combines TRBV7-6 with TRBJ2-1; 10 positions agree with TRBD2. This CDR3 region has 16 residues. V lost 5 bases and J lost 4; bases outside the gene matches: 8. Germline V lookup: CDR1 SGHVS, CDR2 FNYEAQ. The CDR3 is CASSGISGRTYNEQFF. The CDR3 DNA reads as TGTGCCAGCAGCGGGATTAGCGGGAGGACTTACAATGAGCAGTTCTTC.

The chain combines TRBV19 with TRBJ2-1, with D maybe TRBD2 (6 bases). V was pared by 3 bases and J by 10 bases, with 10 bases between. CDR1 and CDR2 (germline): LNHDA, SQIVND (reference sequence). The CDR3 spans 12 residues. This chain's CDR3 is CASSMSLAEQFF. The CDR3 DNA reads as TGTGCCAGTAGTATGTCACTAGCCGAGCAGTTCTTC.

The rearrangement joins TRBV28 to TRBJ1-2; a weak D match, TRBD1 (6 bases). Germline V CDR1 and CDR2: MDHEN, SYDVKM. The germline V and J ends were trimmed by 5 bases and 5 bases, with 12 bases remaining between them. The CDR3 extends over 13 amino acids. The CDR3 region is CASSIPGEYGYTF. For the CDR3, the DNA is TGTGCCAGCAGTATACCAGGGGAATATGGCTACACCTTC.

The genes are TRBV29-1 and TRBJ2-7; TRBD1 aligns across 8 bases. The CDR3 is made up of 13 amino acids. Germline assignment: CDR1 SQVTM and CDR2 ANQGSEA. The trim removed 4 bases at V and 4 bases at J, leaving 6 bases unmatched. CDR3 DNA: TGCAGCGTTGCGCGGGACAGGACTTACGAGCAGTACTTC. Protein product: CSVARDRTYEQYF.

This chain links TRBV11-3 with TRBJ2-1; 8 bases fit TRBD1. After removal of 5 bases from V and 3 bases from J, the junction contained 6 bases not matched to a gene. This CDR3 region has 15 residues. CDR1 is SGHNT and CDR2 is YENEEA in the germline V gene. CDR3 region: CASSRSGGSYNEQFF. CDR3 nucleotides: TGTGCCAGCAGCCGCTCAGGGGGCAGCTACAATGAGCAGTTCTTC.

The J gene is TRBJ2-1, the V gene TRBV28; TRBD1 aligns across 7 bases. CDR3 length: 15 residues. CDR1 is MDHEN, CDR2 SYDVKM, per germline. Trimming removed 6 bases from V and 4 bases from J; junction bases left unmatched: 9. CDR3 region: CASRADRATYNEQFF. CDR3 bases: TGTGCCAGCAGAGCAGACAGGGCGACATACAATGAGCAGTTCTTC. Together with reference TRBV28 and TRBJ2-1, the CDR3 gives the full variable domain: DVKVTQSSRYLVKRTGEKVFLECVQDMDHENMFWYRQDPGLGLRLIYFSYDVKMKEKGDIPEGYSVSREKKERFSLILESASTNQTSMYLCASRADRATYNEQFFGPGTRLTVL.

The V and J genes are TRBV6-5 and TRBJ1-5, with TRBD1 as a possible D gene (6 bases). CDR1 and CDR2 from the germline V gene are MNHEY and SVGAGI. CDR3 size: 14 residues. The ends were cut back, 2 bases at V and 7 bases at J, with 12 bases in the middle. The CDR3 DNA reads TGTGCCAGCAGTTACCAACAGGGTAGGCAGCCCCAGCATTTT. This encodes CASSYQQGRQPQHF.

The chain joins TRBV6-5 to TRBJ2-7; 8 bases match TRBD2. The length of the CDR3 is 16 residues. CDR1 is MNHEY, CDR2 SVGAGI, per germline. V lost 0 bases to trimming and J lost 0 bases; unmatched junction nucleotides: 4. The CDR3 region is CASSYSVSGASYEQYF. The CDR3 DNA follows: TGTGCCAGCAGTTACTCGGTTAGCGGGGCCTCCTACGAGCAGTACTTC.

The chain links TRBV5-1 to TRBJ2-5; D might be TRBD1 (5 bases). This CDR3 is 12 amino acids long. The V and J ends lost 5 bases and 3 bases respectively, with 8 bases between them. CDR1 is SGHRS, CDR2 YFSETQ, per germline. This CDR3 reads CASRVREETQYF. CDR3 bases: TGCGCCAGCAGAGTCAGGGAAGAGACCCAGTACTTC.

The chain carries TRBV20-1 and TRBJ2-3; TRBD1 matches 9 bases. J gave up 2 bases and V 3 bases, and 9 bases lay outside the gene matches. Germline V gene data show CDR1 as DFQATT and CDR2 as SNEGSKA (reference sequence). CDR3 length equals 16 residues. Written as DNA, the CDR3 is TGCAGTGCTAGTCTAACAGGGGGCGATATCACAGATACGCAGTATTTT. Its translation is CSASLTGGDITDTQYF.

In its sample, this clone was seen once. The chain carries TRBV30 and TRBJ1-1; 8 bases line up with TRBD1. This CDR3 has 12 amino acids. With 2 bases clipped from V and 10 bases from J, the junction kept 6 bases outside the gene matches. CDR1 is GTSNPN and CDR2 is SVGIG in the germline V gene (reference sequence). CDR3 in amino acids: CAWSLGQEAAFF. CDR3 coding DNA: TGTGCCTGGAGTCTGGGACAGGAGGCAGCTTTCTTT.

V and J are TRBV5-5 and TRBJ1-1; 10 nucleotides line up with TRBD1. CDR1 and CDR2 from the germline V gene are SGHKS and YYEKEE (reference sequence). The length of the CDR3 is 18 residues. Unmatched junction bases numbered 14, after V lost 4 bases and J lost 2 bases. The CDR3 bases are TGTGCCAGCAGCAACCTGAGGACAGGGGGTGATTTTAACACTGAAGCTTTCTTT. It codes for CASSNLRTGGDFNTEAFF. The complete variable domain, with remaining parts taken from reference TRBV5-5 and TRBJ1-1, reads DAGVTQSPTHLIKTRGQQVTLRCSPISGHKSVSWYQQVLGQGPQFIFQYYEKEERGRGNFPDRFSARQFPNYSSELNVNALLLGDSALYLCASSNLRTGGDFNTEAFFGQGTRLTVV.

CDR3 loop: CASSSRGGREQYV. In nucleotides, the CDR3 is TGTGCCAGCAGCTCCCGGGGGGGGCGGGAGCAGTACGTC. The V and J genes are TRBV28 and TRBJ2-7; TRBD2 matches at 8 bases. Germline V lookup: CDR1 MDHEN, CDR2 SYDVKM. The CDR3 is 13 amino acids. Unmatched junction bases numbered 8, after V lost 6 bases and J lost 7 bases.

The chain carries TRBV11-2 and TRBJ2-1; 8 nucleotides align to TRBD2. Germline lookup yields CDR1 SGHAT and CDR2 FQNNGV. The CDR3 is 14 residues long. V dropped 5 bases and J dropped 9; count of bases not matched to a gene: 9. The CDR3 DNA follows: TGTGCCAGCAGCCCGCTGTTGGCGGGAGGTGAGCAGTTCTTC. Translating it yields CASSPLLAGGEQFF. The full variable domain, rest sourced from reference TRBV11-2 and TRBJ2-1, is EAGVAQSPRYKIIEKRQSVAFWCNPISGHATLYWYQQILGQGPKLLIQFQNNGVVDDSQLPKDRFSAERLKGVDSTLKIQPAKLEDSAVYLCASSPLLAGGEQFFGPGTRLTVL.

The chain carries TRBV5-1 and TRBJ2-7, with 10 bases fitting TRBD1. The CDR3 is 15 residues long. Germline trimming cut 5 bases from V and 6 bases from J; bases unmatched to any gene: 11. Germline V CDR1 and CDR2: SGHRS, YFSETQ. The CDR3 loop is CASRYRDRGASEQYF. As DNA, the CDR3 is TGCGCCAGCAGATATAGGGACAGGGGTGCATCCGAGCAGTACTTC.

This chain links TRBV11-2 with TRBJ1-2; TRBD1 might be the D (5 bases). The germline V gene encodes CDR1 SGHAT and CDR2 FQNNGV. V lost 3 bases to trimming and J lost 4 bases, with 12 bases between them. The CDR3 runs 14 residues. The CDR3 here is CASSFEQGGYGYTF. In nucleotides, the CDR3 is TGTGCCAGCAGCTTTGAGCAGGGAGGCTATGGCTACACCTTC.

This clone was picked up a small number of times. This rearrangement joins TRBV30 to TRBJ1-2; 7 bases align to TRBD1. The CDR3 contains 12 residues. V was clipped by 1 base and J by 7 bases; unmatched bases: 3. From germline, CDR1 is GTSNPN and CDR2 SVGIG (reference sequence). In DNA, the CDR3 is TGTGCCTGGAGTGCAGGGGGTCCTGGCTACACCTTC. As protein: CAWSAGGPGYTF.

This chain connects TRBV24-1 to TRBJ1-5, with a possible D match to TRBD1 (5 bases). The germline V and J ends were trimmed by 3 bases and 2 bases, with 10 bases remaining between them. Germline V gene sequence: CDR1 KGHDR, CDR2 SFDVKD. CDR3 length: 15 amino acids. The chain's CDR3 is CATSDRTSRNQPQHF. CDR3 nucleotide sequence: TGTGCCACCAGTGATCGGACAAGCCGCAATCAGCCCCAGCATTTT.